The clone carrying this T cell receptor beta chain was picked up one time. This sample was included in a study of blood T cell repertoires in COVID-19. Study context: Whether acute or convalescent, the COVID-19 samples came from the United States, Italy and Spain.

Trimming removed 6 bases at V and 7 bases at J, with 19 bases between. Germline assignment: CDR1 MDHEN and CDR2 SYDVKM. CDR3 size: 15 residues. Participants, about 18 to 90 years old, spanned approximately 25 US areas. Assignment of participants to cohorts was predicated upon participant-reported clinical history. Each recovered donor of Cohort 3 presented with two negative PCRs, clearance, or symptom resolution. TCRdb's copy holds only in-frame clones and misses some; the assay was immunoSEQ multiplex PCR. The sample consists of over 150,000 clones, 85% to 90% of them appearing once. This receptor was identified in a man aged 35 to 55 who had recovered from COVID-19. V and J are TRBV28 and TRBJ1-5; D is uncertain. The sample was PBMCs or T cells enriched from blood (not recorded which). This CDR3 is CASRPLEGAGQPQHF. For the CDR3, the DNA is TGTGCCAGCAGGCCCTTGGAGGGCGCCGGACAGCCCCAGCATTTT.